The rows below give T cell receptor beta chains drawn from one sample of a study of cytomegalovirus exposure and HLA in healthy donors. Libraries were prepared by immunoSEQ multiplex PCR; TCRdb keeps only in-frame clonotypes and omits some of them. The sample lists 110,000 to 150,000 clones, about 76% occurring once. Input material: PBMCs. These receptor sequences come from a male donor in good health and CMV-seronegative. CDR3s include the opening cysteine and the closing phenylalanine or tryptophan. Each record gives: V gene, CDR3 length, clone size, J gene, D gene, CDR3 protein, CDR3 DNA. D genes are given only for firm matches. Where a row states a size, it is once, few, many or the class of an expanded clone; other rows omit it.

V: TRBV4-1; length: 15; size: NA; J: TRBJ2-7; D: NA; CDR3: CASSQDPQQTYEQYF; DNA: TGCGCCAGCAGCCAAGATCCACAACAGACCTACGAGCAGTACTTC
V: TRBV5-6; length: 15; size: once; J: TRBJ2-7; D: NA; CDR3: CASSLDPRGAYEQYF; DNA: TGTGCCAGCAGCTTGGACCCACGGGGAGCCTACGAGCAGTACTTC
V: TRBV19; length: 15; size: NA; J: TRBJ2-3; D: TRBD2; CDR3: CASSVLAGSHLEQYF; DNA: TGTGCCAGTAGTGTTCTAGCGGGGTCCCACCTAGAGCAGTATTTT
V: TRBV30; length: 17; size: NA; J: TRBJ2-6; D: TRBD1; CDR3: CAWNPGQMNSGANVLTF; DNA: TGTGCCTGGAACCCGGGACAGATGAACTCTGGGGCCAACGTCCTGACTTTC
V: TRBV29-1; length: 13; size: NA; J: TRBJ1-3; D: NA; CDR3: CSAEAGAGNTIYF; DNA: TGCAGCGCCGAAGCAGGGGCTGGAAACACCATATATTTT
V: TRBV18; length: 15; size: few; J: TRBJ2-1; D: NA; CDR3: CASSPPVSGENEQFF; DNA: TGTGCCAGCTCACCACCGGTCTCAGGGGAGAATGAGCAGTTCTTC
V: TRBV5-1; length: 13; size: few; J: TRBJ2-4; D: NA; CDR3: CASSDGGTDIQYF; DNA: TGCGCCAGCAGTGACGGCGGCACGGACATTCAGTACTTC
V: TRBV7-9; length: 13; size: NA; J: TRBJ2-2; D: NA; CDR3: CARAGIRTGELFF; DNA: TGTGCCAGGGCGGGCATAAGAACCGGGGAGCTGTTTTTT
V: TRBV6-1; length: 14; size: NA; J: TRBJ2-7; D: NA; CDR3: CASSQRGTPYEQYF; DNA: TGTGCCAGCAGCCAACGAGGTACACCCTACGAGCAGTACTTC
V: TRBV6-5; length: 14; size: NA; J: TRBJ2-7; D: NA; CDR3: CASSYSRSFYEQYF; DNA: TGTGCCAGCAGTTACTCACGGTCCTTCTACGAGCAGTACTTC
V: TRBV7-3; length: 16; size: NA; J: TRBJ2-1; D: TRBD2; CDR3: CASSDPLAGGYNEQFF; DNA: TGTGCCAGCAGCGACCCCCTAGCGGGAGGGTACAATGAGCAGTTCTTC